Each of the 16 T cell receptor beta chains below was sequenced from the same sample in a study of response to subunit inactivated influenza vaccine listed by TCRdb under 2018. Library preparation was by RT-PCR. TCRdb lists the instrument as Illumina HiSeq 2500. TCRdb passed the public sequencing reads through fastp at Q25 and MiXCR, retaining productive beta sequences. Every CDR3 protein is listed once, alongside the most common genes and DNA of its rows. The sample contains 500,000 or so distinct CDR3 sequences, approximately 17% of them found a single time. The top ten hold over 2.5% of the sample. Sequencing was performed on CD4+ T cells sorted from PBMCs, taken around 25 months after vaccination. These TCRs come from a man aged 50-75 years who received an inactivated influenza vaccine. Donor details come from another sample of the same person, matched by shared clones.

J is TRBJ2-1 and V is TRBV20-1; 8 nucleotides line up with TRBD2. Germline CDR1 is DFQATT and CDR2 is SNEGSKA (reference sequence). The CDR3 has 15 residues. V shed 1 base and J 7 bases; nucleotides not matched to a gene: 9. The CDR3, as DNA: TGCAGTGCTAGAGGGCCGAGCGGGGGAGTGAATGAGCAGTTCTTC. Translating gives CSARGPSGGVNEQFF.

There are a few counts of this clonotype. The V call is TRBV20-1, the J call TRBJ2-7; 7 bases are a match to TRBD2. The CDR3 is 15 amino acids. Germline V gene sequence: CDR1 DFQATT, CDR2 SNEGSKA (reference sequence). V dropped 6 bases and J dropped 9; count of bases not matched to a gene: 20. CDR3 DNA sequence: TGCAGTGCACACACGCCCGGGACGGGGAGGGTAGGGCAGTACTTC. This sequence encodes CSAHTPGTGRVGQYF.

This clonotype turned up a few times. V gene TRBV28 combines with J gene TRBJ2-7, with a possible D match to TRBD1 (6 bases). Germline loops: CDR1 MDHEN, CDR2 SYDVKM. This CDR3 has 15 residues. Trimming took 5 bases from V and 2 from J, leaving 16 bases between them. The CDR3 spells CASSTPGDLTYEQYF. The CDR3 bases are TGTGCCAGCAGTACTCCAGGGGACCTAACCTACGAGCAGTACTTC.

The chain joins TRBV24-1 to TRBJ2-5; D not certain. Germline V gene sequence: CDR1 KGHDR, CDR2 SFDVKD. This CDR3 has 14 residues. V gave up 3 bases and J gave up 1 base, with 8 bases separating them. Here the CDR3 reads CATSDTDFQETQYF. CDR3 DNA: TGTGCCACCAGTGATACTGACTTCCAAGAGACCCAGTACTTC.

The chain couples TRBV30 to TRBJ2-3, with 11 bases identical to TRBD2. This CDR3 has 14 residues. Germline-derived CDR1 and CDR2 are GTSNPN and SVGIG (reference sequence). The V and J ends lost 2 bases and 7 bases, in that order; junction bases with no gene match: 5. CDR3 DNA sequence: TGTGCCTGGAGTACGACTAGCGGGATCCATACGCAGTATTTT. It yields the protein CAWSTTSGIHTQYF.

This clonotype turned up a few times. The J gene is TRBJ2-3, the V gene TRBV20-1, with D maybe TRBD1 (5 bases). The germline gives CDR1 DFQATT, CDR2 SNEGSKA (reference sequence). V lost 3 bases and J lost 7, with 11 bases in between. The CDR3 has 12 residues. The CDR3 spells CSASPQGNTQYF. CDR3 nucleotide sequence: TGCAGTGCTAGTCCCCAGGGAAATACGCAGTATTTT.

The rearrangement joins TRBV20-1 to TRBJ2-5; 10 nucleotides agree with TRBD2. Germline CDR1 is DFQATT and CDR2 is SNEGSKA (reference sequence). V shed 3 bases, J shed 2 bases, and the junction held 6 bases outside the gene matches. CDR3 length equals 15 residues. The CDR3 nucleotides read TGCAGTGCTAGTCGGACTAGCGGAAGACAAGAGACCCAGTACTTC. Amino acids: CSASRTSGRQETQYF.

In this sample, this clonotype turned up many times. This chain uses TRBV3-1 with TRBJ2-7; the D call may be TRBD1 or TRBD2 (5 bases each). Trimming took 1 base from V and 3 from J, leaving 13 bases between them. Per the germline V gene, CDR1 is LGHDT and CDR2 is YNNKEL (reference sequence). The CDR3 length is 15 residues. CDR3 bases: TGTGCCAGCAGCCAAGCCCCTGGGGGATTCTACGAGCAGTACTTC. Its translation is CASSQAPGGFYEQYF.

The V and J genes are TRBV4-3 and TRBJ2-7, with D perhaps TRBD1 (6 bases). This CDR3 region has 15 residues. The germline CDR1 and CDR2 sequences are LGHNA and YSLEER. V shed 0 bases and J shed 4 bases, with 13 bases lying between them. The CDR3 sequence is CASSQERQDRYEQYF. The CDR3 region has the DNA TGCGCCAGCAGCCAAGAGAGACAGGATCGATACGAGCAGTACTTC.

The V call is TRBV29-1, the J call TRBJ2-1; D possibly matches TRBD1 or TRBD2 (5 bases each). The CDR3 length is 11 residues. From germline, CDR1 is SQVTM and CDR2 ANQGSEA. V was clipped by 7 bases and J by 9 bases, with 13 bases between them. CDR3 DNA sequence: TGCAGCGCCTTCGGTGGGACTGAGCAGTTCTTC. Protein sequence: CSAFGGTEQFF.

In its sample, this clonotype was seen many times. CDR3 amino acids: CASSERVEADTQYF. Here the CDR3 DNA reads TGTGCCAGCAGTGAAAGAGTAGAAGCAGATACGCAGTATTTT. This chain links TRBV6-1 with TRBJ2-3, with D uncertain. Trimming took 2 bases from V and 4 from J, leaving 10 bases between them. The CDR3 totals 14 residues. Germline V gene data show CDR1 as MNHNS and CDR2 as SASEGT.

Only a few counts were recorded for this clonotype. The rearrangement links TRBV6-4 to TRBJ2-3; D not certain. The CDR3 totals 12 residues. From germline, CDR1 is MRHNA and CDR2 SNTAGT. Between the trimmed V and J ends, which lost 3 bases and 4 bases, there was a span of 5 bases. In DNA, the CDR3 is TGTGCCAGCAGTGATCGCGCAGATACGCAGTATTTT. This translates into CASSDRADTQYF.

The sample holds many counts of this clonotype. The chain employs TRBV15 and TRBJ2-2; D uncertain. V was clipped by 1 base and J by 7 bases, with 4 bases between them. The germline CDR1 and CDR2 sequences are LNHNV and YYDKDF (reference sequence). This CDR3 region has 12 residues. Here the CDR3 DNA reads TGTGCCACCAGCAGAGTGAGCGGGGAGCTGTTTTTT. Translating gives CATSRVSGELFF.

This chain joins TRBV5-5 and TRBJ2-2, with D unresolved. Germline values: CDR1 SGHKS, CDR2 YYEKEE (reference sequence). The V gene lost 4 bases and the J gene lost 0 bases, with 13 bases spanning the gap. CDR3 length: 16 residues. The DNA of the CDR3 is TGTGCCAGCAGCACGGGCGCAGTAGCGAACACCGGGGAGCTGTTTTTT. The encoded protein is CASSTGAVANTGELFF.

In DNA, the CDR3 is TGTGCCAGCAGCGTAGAGGCGGGAGGGCCAGATACGCAGTATTTT. Translating it yields CASSVEAGGPDTQYF. This sequence joins TRBV9 and TRBJ2-3; 9 nucleotides align to TRBD2. CDR1 and CDR2 from the germline V gene are SGDLS and YYNGEE. V shed 0 bases and J 4 bases; nucleotides not matched to a gene: 3. The CDR3 covers 15 residues.

A word on this clonotype: Mismatch with germline at one junction end may stem from a read error. The V and J genes are TRBV5-1 and TRBJ2-2; TRBD2 matches 12 bases. Germline CDR1 SGHRS, CDR2 YFSETQ. The CDR3 is made up of 18 amino acids. CDR3 sequence: CAGSTGLAGSARTGELFF. The CDR3 DNA reads TGCGCCGGCAGCACCGGACTAGCGGGATCCGCGAGGACCGGGGAGCTGTTTTTT.